The 10 T cell receptor beta chains in this list originate from one sample, sequenced in a study of human T cells and chemical hapten exposure (dated by TCRdb to the early 2020s). Receptor amplification or capture employed RACE. The run used a NextSeq 500. In-frame beta chains were kept once TCRdb had trimmed the public reads at Q25 with fastp and called clones with MiXCR. Rows are combined by CDR3 protein, so each entry shows the most common genes and DNA. Recorded for this sample are some 88,000 distinct CDR3 sequences; approximately 11% of them occurred a single time. The top ten constitute under 2.5% of the sample. This sample's time point label indicates: patch test 2, 6 weeks after DPC sensitization. This specimen's treatment or condition label, per the study, means: therapeutic diphenylcyclopropenone sensitization with weekly scalp DPC. Material: whole blood, obtained in connection with sensitization to the hapten diphenylcyclopropenone (DPC). The receptors stem from a man between 40 and 49 years old with alopecia areata. Some clones in this sample may be carry-over from other donors' samples.

This clonotype was found a few times. The chain has TRBV6-2 or TRBV6-3 and TRBJ1-5; a possible D gene is TRBD1 (5 bases). The CDR3 runs to 12 residues. Germline CDR1 is MNHEY and CDR2 is SVGEGT. V lost 6 bases to trimming and J lost 11 bases, with 14 bases between them. DNA of the CDR3: TGTGCCAGCAGATACCCGGACAAGTCCCAGCATTTT. Protein sequence: CASRYPDKSQHF.

This clonotype has just a few counts. V gene TRBV20-1 combines with J gene TRBJ1-2, with no clear D. With 0 bases removed from V and 0 bases from J, the gap between germline ends came to 8 bases. Germline V gene sequence: CDR1 DFQATT, CDR2 SNEGSKA (reference sequence). The CDR3 has 14 residues. CDR3 sequence reads: CSARDNPPNYGYTF. The CDR3 DNA reads as TGCAGTGCTAGAGATAACCCTCCTAACTATGGCTACACCTTC.

In this sample, this clonotype turned up many times. J is TRBJ2-3 and V is TRBV2, with TRBD2 as a possible D gene (6 bases). V lost 3 bases to trimming and J lost 0 bases, with 10 bases between them. CDR1 and CDR2 (germline): SNHLY, FYNNEI. The CDR3 spans 15 residues. CDR3 sequence reads: CASSDSGPSTDTQYF. The CDR3 DNA sequence: TGTGCCAGCAGTGATAGCGGCCCTAGCACAGATACGCAGTATTTT.

The table lists this clonotype with a few counts. The rearrangement uses TRBV12-3 or TRBV12-4 and TRBJ2-6; 7 bases are a match to TRBD1. The ends lost 6 bases at V and 2 bases at J; junction bases unmatched: 4. The CDR3 has 15 amino acids. CDR3 sequence reads: CASRTQGAGANVLTF. In DNA, the CDR3 is TGTGCCAGCAGGACCCAGGGGGCTGGGGCCAACGTCCTGACTTTC.

This clonotype was seen a handful of times. The J gene is TRBJ2-3, the V gene TRBV29-1; no firm D call. The V gene lost 1 base and the J gene lost 6 bases, with 5 bases spanning the gap. In germline, CDR1 is SQVTM, CDR2 ANQGSEA. CDR3 length equals 11 residues. CDR3 loop: CSVEARDTQYF. As DNA, the CDR3 is TGCAGCGTTGAAGCGCGGGATACGCAGTATTTT.

The rearrangement joins TRBV30 to TRBJ2-5; D is unresolved. Trimming took off 0 bases at V and 5 bases at J, with 7 bases between the two ends. This CDR3 has 12 residues. Germline V CDR1 and CDR2: GTSNPN, SVGIG (reference sequence). The CDR3 sequence: CAWSVVWETQYF. Here the CDR3 DNA reads TGTGCCTGGAGTGTTGTCTGGGAGACCCAGTACTTC.

This clonotype was seen at least ten times. V is TRBV9 and J is TRBJ2-3; D gene ambiguous. Trimming left V 0 bases short and J 6 bases short, with 11 bases between. This CDR3 comprises 14 residues. CDR1 SGDLS and CDR2 YYNGEE come from the germline V gene. In DNA form, the CDR3 reads TGTGCCAGCAGCGTAGTCCCTTCTAAGGATACGCAGTATTTT. Its translation is CASSVVPSKDTQYF.

The sample holds a few counts of this clonotype. This chain links TRBV6-6 with TRBJ2-3, with TRBD1 identical over 12 bases. V lost 4 bases, J lost 3 bases, and 8 bases stayed unmatched. Germline lookup yields CDR1 MNHNY and CDR2 SVGAGI (reference sequence). The CDR3 consists of 17 residues. The DNA of the CDR3 is TGTGCCAGCAGTTCTACCGGGACAGGGGGCTTGACAGATACGCAGTATTTT. Encoded protein: CASSSTGTGGLTDTQYF.

This clonotype was recorded at least ten times. CDR3 DNA sequence: TGTGCCAGCAGCCAAGATATTGGCGGGAGCACAGATACGCAGTATTTT. It encodes CASSQDIGGSTDTQYF. The chain uses TRBV3-2 and TRBJ2-3. TRBV3-2 is reported as a pseudogene. This CDR3 contains 16 residues.

This clonotype came up many times. This sequence joins TRBV4-3 and TRBJ2-1; 8 bases match TRBD2. This CDR3 region has 17 residues. V gave up 1 base and J gave up 7 bases; unmatched junction bases: 12. The germline V gene has CDR1 LGHNA and CDR2 YSLEER. CDR3 nucleotide sequence: TGCGCCAGCAGCCAAGTTGACACGGGAGGGCCAAAGAATGAGCAGTTCTTC. Protein sequence: CASSQVDTGGPKNEQFF.